This T cell receptor (beta chain) was obtained from a study of neoadjuvant anti-PD-1 for oral cavity cancer. Whole-study findings and limits: PBMC Gini-index clonality exceeded responders' in non-responders post-nivolumab.

Germline V lookup: CDR1 SEHNR, CDR2 FQNEAQ (reference sequence). V was cut by 6 bases and J by 5 bases, with 20 bases left in between. The CDR3 length is 17 residues. This clone has only one observation. Its antigen is currently unknown. Method: immunoSEQ multiplex PCR; TCRdb's copy keeps in-frame clones and lacks some. The sample yields around 31,000 clones, roughly 89% seen once. This receptor was identified in a person aged 40 to 85 with oral cavity squamous cell carcinoma. The chain carries TRBV7-9 and TRBJ1-6; D is unclear. Source: PBMCs, taken before nivolumab (anti-PD-1) treatment. CDR3 in DNA: TGTGCCAGCAGTACTACCTATAGGGCAATGGATAATTCACCCCTCCACTTT. It codes for CASSTTYRAMDNSPLHF.